The 2 T cell receptor beta chains below all came from one sample that was sequenced in a study of monozygotic twins with inflammatory bowel disease. After re-calling the 5' RACE reads, TCRdb lists one entry per CDR3 protein, DNA absent. The clone table shows tens of thousands of distinct CDR3 sequences, with the ten largest holding roughly 4.8%. The material sequenced was blood. The receptors come from a human donor with ulcerative colitis or Crohn's disease, or a healthy co-twin of an affected twin (not recorded which).

The chain employs TRBV7-9 and TRBJ2-7; TCRdb selects TRBD1, and the lack of DNA leaves this call unchecked. The CDR3 has 13 amino acids. Germline assignment: CDR1 SEHNR and CDR2 FQNEAQ (reference sequence). The CDR3 reads CASSLDRGSEQYF.

V is TRBV27 and J is TRBJ2-5; TCRdb names TRBD2, which stays unverified in the absence of DNA. Germline V gene lookup returns CDR1 MNHEY and CDR2 SMNVEV (reference sequence). This CDR3 contains 15 residues. CDR3: CASSLLAGGLETQYF.